The 8 T cell receptor beta chains below all came from one sample that was sequenced in a study of cytomegalovirus exposure and HLA in healthy donors. The PCR had 60 Vbeta and 13 Jbeta primers. Using immunoSEQ multiplex PCR, the repertoire was profiled, and TCRdb retains in-frame clones only, with some absent. The table shows 150,000 to 200,000 clones, with about 75% occurring only once. The sequenced sample consisted of PBMCs. These receptors were taken from a man aged 18 to 35 in good health and CMV-seropositive.

The J gene is TRBJ2-7, the V gene TRBV7-9, with 7 bases matching TRBD1. The CDR3 totals 13 residues. The V gene's germline CDR1 is SEHNR and CDR2 FQNEAQ (reference sequence). With 5 bases clipped from V and 5 bases from J, the junction kept 6 bases outside the gene matches. CDR3 nucleotide sequence: TGTGCCAGCAGCCCAGGGGGTCGAGACGAGCAGTACGTC. Translation: CASSPGGRDEQYV.

For the CDR3, the DNA is TGTGCCAGCAGTGAGACAGTGATACGTCAGAACACTGAAGCTTTCTTT. Encoded protein: CASSETVIRQNTEAFF. The chain uses TRBV2 and TRBJ1-1, with D maybe TRBD1 (5 bases). This CDR3 contains 16 residues. Germline V lookup: CDR1 SNHLY, CDR2 FYNNEI. Trimming shortened V by 3 bases and J by 1 base, and 15 bases separated the two germline ends. The full variable domain, completed using reference TRBV2 and TRBJ1-1, is EPEVTQTPSHQVTQMGQEVILRCVPISNHLYFYWYRQILGQKVEFLVSFYNNEISEKSEIFDDQFSVERPDGSNFTLKIRSTKLEDSAMYFCASSETVIRQNTEAFFGQGTRLTVV.

The chain joins TRBV30 to TRBJ2-3; 9 bases agree with TRBD1. This CDR3 contains 13 residues. In germline, CDR1 is GTSNPN, CDR2 SVGIG (reference sequence). V dropped 3 bases and J dropped 4; count of bases not matched to a gene: 2. The CDR3 DNA reads TGTGCCTGGAGGGACAGGGGCGCAGATACGCAGTATTTT. Its protein is CAWRDRGADTQYF.

This chain connects TRBV9 to TRBJ2-1; 14 bases are shared with TRBD2. J gave up 7 bases and V 4 bases, and 10 bases lay outside the gene matches. CDR3 length equals 17 residues. The germline V gene encodes CDR1 SGDLS and CDR2 YYNGEE. CDR3 nucleotide sequence: TGTGCCAGCAGCCCGAGACTAGCGGGAGGGTCTCCGAATGAGCAGTTCTTC. It yields the protein CASSPRLAGGSPNEQFF.

The rearrangement links TRBV7-2 to TRBJ1-6, with 9 bases fitting TRBD1. The germline gives CDR1 SGHTA, CDR2 FQGNSA. Trimming removed 1 base from V and 13 bases from J; junction bases left unmatched: 11. This CDR3 is 16 amino acids long. The CDR3 bases are TGTGCCAGCAGCTTAGAGGGACAGGGTACTATAACGCCCCTCCACTTT. Translation: CASSLEGQGTITPLHF.

This clone was observed a few times. The rearrangement uses TRBV5-1 and TRBJ1-1; TRBD1 aligns across 11 bases. Trimming removed 4 bases from V and 0 bases from J; junction bases left unmatched: 8. Germline CDR1 reads SGHRS; CDR2 reads YFSETQ. CDR3 length: 17 amino acids. The CDR3 DNA follows: TGCGCCAGCAGCATAGGGACAGGGGGGATCATGAACACTGAAGCTTTCTTT. This encodes CASSIGTGGIMNTEAFF.

This clone showed up just a few times. V usage is TRBV7-9 and J usage is TRBJ2-1; D is possibly TRBD2 (8 bases). The V gene's germline CDR1 is SEHNR and CDR2 FQNEAQ (reference sequence). The ends were cut back, 5 bases at V and 8 bases at J, with 13 bases in the middle. This CDR3 comprises 13 residues. CDR3 sequence reads: CASSPGGLDEQFF. The CDR3 bases are TGTGCCAGCAGCCCAGGGGGACTAGATGAGCAGTTCTTC.

This clone turned up a few times. The chain carries TRBV19 and TRBJ1-1; D might be TRBD1 (5 bases). This CDR3 contains 16 residues. V lost 3 bases to trimming and J lost 1 base, with 15 bases between them. Germline V gene data show CDR1 as LNHDA and CDR2 as SQIVND (reference sequence). The DNA for the CDR3 is TGTGCCAGTAGTATGTCCGGGGGTTGGACGAACACTGAAGCTTTCTTT. As protein: CASSMSGGWTNTEAFF.